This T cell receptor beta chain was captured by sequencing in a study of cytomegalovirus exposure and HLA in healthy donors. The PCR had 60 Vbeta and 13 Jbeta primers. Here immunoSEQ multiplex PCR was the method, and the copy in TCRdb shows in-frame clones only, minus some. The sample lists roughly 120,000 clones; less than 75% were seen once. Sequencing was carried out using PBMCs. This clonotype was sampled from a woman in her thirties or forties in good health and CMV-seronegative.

CDR3 region: CASTEGRKEKLFF. Written as DNA, the CDR3 is TGTGCCAGCACCGAGGGAAGGAAAGAAAAACTGTTTTTT. V is TRBV11-1 and J is TRBJ1-4, with D unresolved. Germline-derived CDR1 and CDR2 are SGHAT and FQDESV (reference sequence). The V and J ends lost 7 bases and 8 bases respectively, with 14 bases between them. The CDR3 has 13 residues.